Listed below are T cell receptor beta chains from one sample, sequenced in a study of T cells in tuberculosis. Profiled with immunoSEQ multiplex PCR; TCRdb holds only in-frame clones, not every one. This table has over 25,000 clones, about 90% appearing once. The sample in question was PBMCs, obtained at tuberculosis diagnosis. The origin of the receptors is an adult with tuberculosis. Some clones in this sample may be carry-over from other donors' samples. Both conserved end residues are part of each CDR3. D genes are given only for firm matches. Rows may omit the clone size; those that give it use once, few, many or a size class.

v_gene: TRBV29-1
d_gene: TRBD2
j_gene: TRBJ2-3
abundance: -
CDR3nt: TGCAGCGTTGTGATGGCGGGGGACAGCACAGATACGCAGTATTTT
CDR3aa: CSVVMAGDSTDTQYF

v_gene: TRBV6-6
d_gene: -
j_gene: TRBJ1-5
abundance: -
CDR3nt: TGTGCCAGCAGTTACTCGAGGGCCGGGAACAATCAGCCCCAGCATTTT
CDR3aa: CASSYSRAGNNQPQHF

v_gene: TRBV6-5
d_gene: TRBD1
j_gene: TRBJ1-2
abundance: -
CDR3nt: TGTGCCAGCAGTCCCCGGACAGGGCCTATCTATGGCTACACCTTC
CDR3aa: CASSPRTGPIYGYTF

v_gene: TRBV6-5
d_gene: -
j_gene: TRBJ2-3
abundance: -
CDR3nt: TGTGCCAGCAGATCACTAGTATCAGATACGCAGTATTTT
CDR3aa: CASRSLVSDTQYF

v_gene: TRBV9
d_gene: -
j_gene: TRBJ1-2
abundance: -
CDR3nt: TGTGCCAGCAGCGTAGACTTGCAGACGGGCTATGGCTACACCTTC
CDR3aa: CASSVDLQTGYGYTF

v_gene: TRBV2
d_gene: TRBD2
j_gene: TRBJ2-7
abundance: once
CDR3nt: TGTGCCAGCAGTGAAGCGCTGTGGACTAGCGGGGTTTCCTACGAGCAGTACTTC
CDR3aa: CASSEALWTSGVSYEQYF

v_gene: TRBV9
d_gene: TRBD2
j_gene: TRBJ2-3
abundance: -
CDR3nt: TGTGCCAGCAGCGTTTTAGCGGGGGGCATCACAGATACGCAGTATTTT
CDR3aa: CASSVLAGGITDTQYF

v_gene: TRBV27
d_gene: TRBD2
j_gene: TRBJ2-1
abundance: -
CDR3nt: TGTGCCAGCAGTAGTTTTTTTACTAGCGGTACCTACAATGAGCAGTTCTTC
CDR3aa: CASSSFFTSGTYNEQFF

v_gene: TRBV7-8
d_gene: -
j_gene: TRBJ2-1
abundance: -
CDR3nt: TGTGCCAGCTGCCCCTTGACAGCCTTACACGGGCAGTTCTTC
CDR3aa: CASCPLTALHGQFF

v_gene: TRBV7-2
d_gene: TRBD2
j_gene: TRBJ2-3
abundance: -
CDR3nt: TGTGCCAGCAGCCATAGTGCGGCGGGGGGGCAAGGAGATACGCAGTATTTT
CDR3aa: CASSHSAAGGQGDTQYF

v_gene: TRBV18
d_gene: -
j_gene: TRBJ2-7
abundance: -
CDR3nt: TGTGCCAGCCGGAAGGAGGGGGCCTCCTACGAGCAGTACTTC
CDR3aa: CASRKEGASYEQYF

v_gene: TRBV7-9
d_gene: -
j_gene: TRBJ2-1
abundance: -
CDR3nt: TGTGCCAGCAGCCCACAAGACAGGTCCTACAATGAGCAGTTCTTC
CDR3aa: CASSPQDRSYNEQFF

v_gene: TRBV5-1
d_gene: TRBD2
j_gene: TRBJ2-3
abundance: -
CDR3nt: TGCGCCAGCAGCTTACTAGCGGGGGGGCATGGCACAGATACGCAGTATTTT
CDR3aa: CASSLLAGGHGTDTQYF

v_gene: TRBV6-7
d_gene: -
j_gene: TRBJ1-3
abundance: once
CDR3nt: TGTGCCAGCAGCCTATCCGGAAACACCATATATTTT
CDR3aa: CASSLSGNTIYF

v_gene: TRBV19
d_gene: TRBD2
j_gene: TRBJ2-4
abundance: -
CDR3nt: TGTGCCAGTAGTATAAGCGGGACCAGAGCCAAAAACATTCAGTACTTC
CDR3aa: CASSISGTRAKNIQYF

v_gene: TRBV18
d_gene: TRBD1
j_gene: TRBJ2-7
abundance: once
CDR3nt: TGTGCCAGCTCACCACAGGGGGCAGGTACAGTTCCCTACGAGCAGTACTTC
CDR3aa: CASSPQGAGTVPYEQYF

v_gene: TRBV18
d_gene: TRBD1
j_gene: TRBJ1-2
abundance: -
CDR3nt: TGTGCCAGCTCACCACCGAGCCGGGACAGGCCTGGCTACACCTTC
CDR3aa: CASSPPSRDRPGYTF

v_gene: TRBV10-3
d_gene: TRBD1
j_gene: TRBJ2-6
abundance: -
CDR3nt: TGTGCCATCTCCCAGCGGACAGGGGTGTCGGGGGCCAACGTCCTGACTTTC
CDR3aa: CAISQRTGVSGANVLTF

v_gene: TRBV5-1
d_gene: TRBD1
j_gene: TRBJ2-1
abundance: -
CDR3nt: TGCGCCAGCAGCTTAGACAGGGGGCTTGATGAGCAGTTCTTC
CDR3aa: CASSLDRGLDEQFF

v_gene: TRBV19
d_gene: -
j_gene: TRBJ2-3
abundance: -
CDR3nt: TGTGCCAGTAGTATACCTGCGGGGGCTCGTTCAGATACGCAGTATTTT
CDR3aa: CASSIPAGARSDTQYF

v_gene: TRBV11-2
d_gene: TRBD1
j_gene: TRBJ2-2
abundance: -
CDR3nt: TGTGCCAGCAGCTCCCGGACAGGGACGAACACCGGGGAGCTGTTTTTT
CDR3aa: CASSSRTGTNTGELFF

v_gene: TRBV5-1
d_gene: -
j_gene: TRBJ1-2
abundance: -
CDR3nt: TGCGCCAGCAGCCAGGACGGCAGGACTACCAATGGCTACACCTTC
CDR3aa: CASSQDGRTTNGYTF

v_gene: TRBV4-1
d_gene: TRBD1
j_gene: TRBJ2-2
abundance: -
CDR3nt: TGCGCCAGCAAGGCAGGGGGCGCTTCTAGGAACACCGGGGAGCTGTTTTTT
CDR3aa: CASKAGGASRNTGELFF

v_gene: TRBV27
d_gene: TRBD2
j_gene: TRBJ2-3
abundance: -
CDR3nt: TGTGCCAGCAGTTTTGCGGGGGGGCGATTAGATACGCAGTATTTT
CDR3aa: CASSFAGGRLDTQYF

v_gene: TRBV7-2
d_gene: TRBD2
j_gene: TRBJ2-7
abundance: -
CDR3nt: TGTGCCAGCAGCTCGCTACCCAGAGTAGCGGGGGTTGAATACGAGCAGTACTTC
CDR3aa: CASSSLPRVAGVEYEQYF

v_gene: TRBV19
d_gene: TRBD1
j_gene: TRBJ1-2
abundance: -
CDR3nt: TGTGCCAGTACCGAGGGACAGAACTATGGCTACACCTTC
CDR3aa: CASTEGQNYGYTF

v_gene: TRBV4-1
d_gene: -
j_gene: TRBJ1-5
abundance: -
CDR3nt: TGCGCCAGCAGCCGGGGCCCAAATCAGCCCCAGCATTTT
CDR3aa: CASSRGPNQPQHF

v_gene: TRBV5-4
d_gene: -
j_gene: TRBJ1-3
abundance: -
CDR3nt: TGTGCCAGCAGTAACAGGCGAAGCTCTGGAAACACCATATATTTT
CDR3aa: CASSNRRSSGNTIYF

v_gene: TRBV2
d_gene: -
j_gene: TRBJ1-1
abundance: -
CDR3nt: TGTGCCAGCAGTGATTACAGGGAGGGAACTGAAGCTTTCTTT
CDR3aa: CASSDYREGTEAFF

v_gene: TRBV6-1
d_gene: -
j_gene: TRBJ1-2
abundance: -
CDR3nt: TGTGCCAGCATCAACACAGGGAGTCATGGCTACACCTTC
CDR3aa: CASINTGSHGYTF

v_gene: TRBV6-6
d_gene: TRBD1
j_gene: TRBJ1-1
abundance: -
CDR3nt: TGTGCCAGCAGCCTTACAGGGGGCACTGAAGCTTTCTTT
CDR3aa: CASSLTGGTEAFF

v_gene: TRBV11-1
d_gene: -
j_gene: TRBJ2-3
abundance: once
CDR3nt: TGTGCCAGCAGCTTACAGTCAACGTCCACAGATACGCAGTATTTT
CDR3aa: CASSLQSTSTDTQYF

v_gene: TRBV21-1
d_gene: -
j_gene: TRBJ2-3
abundance: -
CDR3nt: TGTGCCAGCAGCCCCGAGGGGGAGACCACAGATACGCAGTATTTT
CDR3aa: CASSPEGETTDTQYF

v_gene: TRBV15
d_gene: -
j_gene: TRBJ2-6
abundance: -
CDR3nt: TGTGCCACCAGCAGAGATTCAGGGTCTGGGGCCAACGTCCTGACTTTC
CDR3aa: CATSRDSGSGANVLTF

v_gene: TRBV30
d_gene: TRBD1
j_gene: TRBJ1-2
abundance: -
CDR3nt: TGTGCCTGGAGGGGGGGAGGAACAGGGACAGTCTACGGCTACACCTTC
CDR3aa: CAWRGGGTGTVYGYTF

v_gene: TRBV19
d_gene: -
j_gene: TRBJ1-2
abundance: -
CDR3nt: TGTGCCAGTAGCCTCCAGGATCCGTGGTACTATGGCTACACCTTC
CDR3aa: CASSLQDPWYYGYTF

v_gene: TRBV6-5
d_gene: TRBD2
j_gene: TRBJ2-5
abundance: -
CDR3nt: TGTGCCAGCAGTTACTCGAGCGGACTAGCGAGAGAGACCCAGTACTTC
CDR3aa: CASSYSSGLARETQYF

v_gene: TRBV27
d_gene: TRBD1
j_gene: TRBJ2-3
abundance: -
CDR3nt: TGTGCCAGCAGGTCCGGGACAGGACCCGTCGCCACAGATACGCAGTATTTT
CDR3aa: CASRSGTGPVATDTQYF

v_gene: TRBV7-2
d_gene: -
j_gene: TRBJ1-3
abundance: once
CDR3nt: TGTGCCAGCAGCTTCCAGGGTACTGGAAACACCATATATTTT
CDR3aa: CASSFQGTGNTIYF

v_gene: TRBV6-6
d_gene: TRBD1
j_gene: TRBJ2-5
abundance: -
CDR3nt: TGTGCCAGCAGTTACTCGGGGACAGTCCAAGAGACCCAGTACTTC
CDR3aa: CASSYSGTVQETQYF

v_gene: TRBV10-3
d_gene: -
j_gene: TRBJ1-1
abundance: -
CDR3nt: TGTGCCATCAGTAACAAGAACACTGAAGCTTTCTTT
CDR3aa: CAISNKNTEAFF

v_gene: TRBV2
d_gene: -
j_gene: TRBJ1-5
abundance: -
CDR3nt: TGTGCCAGCAGTGGGATAGGGGATCAGCCCCAGCATTTT
CDR3aa: CASSGIGDQPQHF

v_gene: TRBV27
d_gene: -
j_gene: TRBJ1-5
abundance: -
CDR3nt: TGTGCCAGCAGGCGTGGGCCAGGGATTCAGCCCCAGCATTTT
CDR3aa: CASRRGPGIQPQHF

v_gene: TRBV15
d_gene: TRBD1
j_gene: TRBJ1-4
abundance: -
CDR3nt: TGTGCCACCAGCAGAGTCGGGACAGGAGGTTGTTTTTTT
CDR3aa: CATSRVGTGGCFF

v_gene: TRBV5-4
d_gene: TRBD1
j_gene: TRBJ1-3
abundance: -
CDR3nt: TGTGCCAGCAGCTTAGGGGGCGCGGCTGGAAACACCATATATTTT
CDR3aa: CASSLGGAAGNTIYF

v_gene: TRBV7-2
d_gene: -
j_gene: TRBJ2-3
abundance: -
CDR3nt: TGTGCCAGCAGCCCCAGGAGCGGGTTAAGACCAGATACGCAGTATTTT
CDR3aa: CASSPRSGLRPDTQYF